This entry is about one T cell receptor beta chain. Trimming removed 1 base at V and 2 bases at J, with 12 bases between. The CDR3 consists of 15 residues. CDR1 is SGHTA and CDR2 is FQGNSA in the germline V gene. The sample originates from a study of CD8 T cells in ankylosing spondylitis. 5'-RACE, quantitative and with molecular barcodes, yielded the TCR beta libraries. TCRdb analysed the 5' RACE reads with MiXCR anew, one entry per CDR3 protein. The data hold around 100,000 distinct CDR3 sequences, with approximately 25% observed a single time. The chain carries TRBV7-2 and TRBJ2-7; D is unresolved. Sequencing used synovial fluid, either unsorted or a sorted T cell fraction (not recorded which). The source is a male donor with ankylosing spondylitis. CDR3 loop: CASSLVKGSPYEQYF. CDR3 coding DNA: TGTGCCAGCAGCTTAGTGAAGGGTTCCCCCTACGAGCAGTACTTC.